The rows below give T cell receptor beta chains drawn from one sample of a study of T cells in Graves' hyperthyroidism and ophthalmopathy. TCRdb re-called the multiplex PCR reads with MiXCR, one entry per CDR3 protein. The sample has approximately 430,000 distinct CDR3 sequences, around 14% seen once. The sequenced sample consisted of blood. Source of these receptors: a woman between 18 and 29 years old with Graves' hyperthyroidism. Both conserved end residues are part of each CDR3. A D gene is named only where the DNA matches it firmly. Clone size is not always given. Where it is, it says once, few, many or a class for expanded clones.

CDR3 DNA: TGTGCCAGCAGCCACGACAGGGGGAGCACAGATACGCAGTATTTT
CDR3 protein: CASSHDRGSTDTQYF
V gene: TRBV11-2
J gene: TRBJ2-3
clone size: many
D gene: TRBD1

CDR3 DNA: TGTGCCAGCAGTTTAGCGCCGAGGTTCTATGGCTACACCTTC
CDR3 protein: CASSLAPRFYGYTF
V gene: TRBV12-3/TRBV12-4
J gene: TRBJ1-2
clone size: many
D gene: .

CDR3 DNA: TGTGCCAGCAGGACCGGACAGACCTCCTACGAGCAGTACTTC
CDR3 protein: CASRTGQTSYEQYF
V gene: TRBV6-5
J gene: TRBJ2-7
clone size: few
D gene: .

CDR3 DNA: TGTGCCAGCAGTCCGACAGGGCCAGCTTACATGAACACTGAAGCTTTCTTT
CDR3 protein: CASSPTGPAYMNTEAFF
V gene: TRBV28
J gene: TRBJ1-1
clone size: .
D gene: TRBD1

CDR3 DNA: TGTGCCAGCAGCTCCTTTGACCTGACCACTGAAGCTTTCTTT
CDR3 protein: CASSSFDLTTEAFF
V gene: TRBV7-9
J gene: TRBJ1-1
clone size: once
D gene: .

CDR3 DNA: TGTGCCAGCAGCTTAGGACGGGACAGCCAACACACCGGGGAGCTGTTTTTT
CDR3 protein: CASSLGRDSQHTGELFF
V gene: TRBV7-9
J gene: TRBJ2-2
clone size: .
D gene: TRBD1

CDR3 DNA: TGTGCCAGCAGCCAAGATGAGCGGGGGGTCACAGATACGCAGTATTTT
CDR3 protein: CASSQDERGVTDTQYF
V gene: TRBV4-2
J gene: TRBJ2-3
clone size: .
D gene: TRBD2

CDR3 DNA: TGCAGTGCTTTCGACGGCGGGGCCCAGTACTTC
CDR3 protein: CSAFDGGAQYF
V gene: TRBV20-1
J gene: TRBJ2-5
clone size: few
D gene: .

CDR3 DNA: TGTGCCAGCAGCTCCAGCCCCGTTCATGAGCAGTTCTTC
CDR3 protein: CASSSSPVHEQFF
V gene: TRBV5-8
J gene: TRBJ2-1
clone size: many
D gene: .

CDR3 DNA: TGTGCCAGCAGTTACAGGGGGCAATTTGGCTACACCTTC
CDR3 protein: CASSYRGQFGYTF
V gene: TRBV2
J gene: TRBJ1-2
clone size: many
D gene: TRBD1

CDR3 DNA: TGTGCCAGCAGCTTAGACAGGGTAGGCGAGCAGTACTTC
CDR3 protein: CASSLDRVGEQYF
V gene: TRBV7-2
J gene: TRBJ2-7
clone size: .
D gene: .

CDR3 DNA: TGTGCCAGCACCACCAGGGGGCTAGAGACCCAGTACTTC
CDR3 protein: CASTTRGLETQYF
V gene: TRBV28
J gene: TRBJ2-5
clone size: .
D gene: TRBD1

CDR3 DNA: TGTGCCAGCAGCCCCTCTGGGGGAGGGTCTCATACGCAGTATTTT
CDR3 protein: CASSPSGGGSHTQYF
V gene: TRBV7-3
J gene: TRBJ2-3
clone size: many
D gene: TRBD2

CDR3 DNA: TGTGCCAGCAGCTCCGGGACACTCTACCAAGAGACCCAGTACTTC
CDR3 protein: CASSSGTLYQETQYF
V gene: TRBV7-9
J gene: TRBJ2-5
clone size: many
D gene: .

CDR3 DNA: TGTGCCAGTACCGACAGGGTTGCGAACACTGAAGCTTTCTTT
CDR3 protein: CASTDRVANTEAFF
V gene: TRBV19
J gene: TRBJ1-1
clone size: .
D gene: TRBD1

CDR3 DNA: TGTGCCAGCAGTCCCTCATCACGGAAGTACTTC
CDR3 protein: CASSPSSRKYF
V gene: TRBV28
J gene: TRBJ2-5
clone size: many
D gene: .

CDR3 DNA: TGTGCCAGCAGTGACCCGGGTTCTATCCAAGAGACCCAGTACTTC
CDR3 protein: CASSDPGSIQETQYF
V gene: TRBV2
J gene: TRBJ2-5
clone size: many
D gene: .

CDR3 DNA: TGTGCCAGCACTTCGGGCGGGGGGGCCTCGGGAGAGACCCAGTACTTC
CDR3 protein: CASTSGGGASGETQYF
V gene: TRBV2
J gene: TRBJ2-5
clone size: many
D gene: TRBD2

CDR3 DNA: TGTGCCAGCAGTCAGGGGGCGGGGAGCTACGAGCAGTACTTC
CDR3 protein: CASSQGAGSYEQYF
V gene: TRBV2
J gene: TRBJ2-7
clone size: .
D gene: TRBD1

CDR3 DNA: TGTGCCAGCAGCTTAGTGGTCAGGGCCGACGAGCAGTACTTC
CDR3 protein: CASSLVVRADEQYF
V gene: TRBV7-9
J gene: TRBJ2-7
clone size: .
D gene: .

CDR3 DNA: TGCAGTGCTAGAGATTACCTGAGGGGAGGCTACGAGCAGTACTTC
CDR3 protein: CSARDYLRGGYEQYF
V gene: TRBV20-1
J gene: TRBJ2-7
clone size: many
D gene: .

CDR3 DNA: TGTGCCAGCTCACCGGGACAGTTAGGGGAATTTGAGGTCGAGCAGTACTTC
CDR3 protein: CASSPGQLGEFEVEQYF
V gene: TRBV18
J gene: TRBJ2-7
clone size: .
D gene: TRBD1

CDR3 DNA: TGTGCCAGCAGTTTAGGGGCGGGAGCTCTATACGAGCAGTACTTC
CDR3 protein: CASSLGAGALYEQYF
V gene: TRBV27
J gene: TRBJ2-7
clone size: many
D gene: TRBD2

CDR3 DNA: TGTGCCACCAGCAGAGATCCTGGACAGGGGACAGATACGCAGTATTTT
CDR3 protein: CATSRDPGQGTDTQYF
V gene: TRBV15
J gene: TRBJ2-3
clone size: many
D gene: TRBD1

CDR3 DNA: TGTGCCAGCAGTTGGCCGGGGGGGGCGGAGCAGTACTTC
CDR3 protein: CASSWPGGAEQYF
V gene: TRBV6-1
J gene: TRBJ2-7
clone size: few
D gene: TRBD2

CDR3 DNA: TGTGCCAGCAGCGTATCCCACCTGAACACTGAAGCTTTCTTT
CDR3 protein: CASSVSHLNTEAFF
V gene: TRBV9
J gene: TRBJ1-1
clone size: few
D gene: .

CDR3 DNA: TGTGCCAGTGTAGAGGGGGCTGCCAAAAACATTCAGTACTTC
CDR3 protein: CASVEGAAKNIQYF
V gene: TRBV28
J gene: TRBJ2-4
clone size: many
D gene: TRBD1

CDR3 DNA: TGCGCCAGCAGCCAAGAGTGGACTAGCGGCCCCCAAGAGACCCAGTACTTC
CDR3 protein: CASSQEWTSGPQETQYF
V gene: TRBV4-3
J gene: TRBJ2-5
clone size: .
D gene: TRBD2

CDR3 DNA: TGTGCCAGCAGTTTATCGGGGCAGGCGAATACTGAAGCTTTCTTT
CDR3 protein: CASSLSGQANTEAFF
V gene: TRBV27
J gene: TRBJ1-1
clone size: many
D gene: .

CDR3 DNA: TGTGCCACGGGCCCGGGGGGCGAAGCCGGGGAGCTGTTTTTT
CDR3 protein: CATGPGGEAGELFF
V gene: TRBV6-1
J gene: TRBJ2-2
clone size: .
D gene: .

CDR3 DNA: TGTGCCAGCAGCGTGGGGGACACCATATATTTT
CDR3 protein: CASSVGDTIYF
V gene: TRBV9
J gene: TRBJ1-3
clone size: .
D gene: .

CDR3 DNA: TGTGCCAGCAGCTTGGGGGGGTCGCGAAACACCATATATTTT
CDR3 protein: CASSLGGSRNTIYF
V gene: TRBV11-2
J gene: TRBJ1-3
clone size: many
D gene: .

CDR3 DNA: TGTGCCAGCAGACGATACGGCGGCGATGAGCAGTTCTTC
CDR3 protein: CASRRYGGDEQFF
V gene: TRBV6-1
J gene: TRBJ2-1
clone size: few
D gene: .

CDR3 DNA: TGTGCCAGCAGCCCCTTCGGGATGGGGAGGGGAGAGACCCAGTACTTC
CDR3 protein: CASSPFGMGRGETQYF
V gene: TRBV7-3
J gene: TRBJ2-5
clone size: few
D gene: TRBD2

CDR3 DNA: TGTGCCAGCAGCTTCTGGGCAAAGGCGCAGTATTTT
CDR3 protein: CASSFWAKAQYF
V gene: TRBV5-4
J gene: TRBJ2-3
clone size: few
D gene: .

CDR3 DNA: TGTGCCAGCAGTGAATTGGACAGGGTCTCCTACGAGCAGTACTTC
CDR3 protein: CASSELDRVSYEQYF
V gene: TRBV2
J gene: TRBJ2-7
clone size: few
D gene: TRBD1

CDR3 DNA: TGCAGCGTTGGAGGGCTAGCGGAGACCGAGCAGTACTTC
CDR3 protein: CSVGGLAETEQYF
V gene: TRBV29-1
J gene: TRBJ2-7
clone size: .
D gene: TRBD2

CDR3 DNA: TGCAGTGCTAGAGATGGCGAGAATAGCAATCAGCCCCAGCATTTT
CDR3 protein: CSARDGENSNQPQHF
V gene: TRBV20-1
J gene: TRBJ1-5
clone size: few
D gene: .

CDR3 DNA: TGCAGCGTTGCGTCCCAGGGAGACGGCTATGGCTACACCTTC
CDR3 protein: CSVASQGDGYGYTF
V gene: TRBV29-1
J gene: TRBJ1-2
clone size: .
D gene: .

CDR3 DNA: TGCGCCAGCAGCTTGGCTGGTTTCATGAACACTGAAGCTTTCTTT
CDR3 protein: CASSLAGFMNTEAFF
V gene: TRBV5-1
J gene: TRBJ1-1
clone size: many
D gene: .

CDR3 DNA: TGCAGTGCCGAATGGGGTCAGCCCCAGCATTTT
CDR3 protein: CSAEWGQPQHF
V gene: TRBV20-1
J gene: TRBJ1-5
clone size: .
D gene: .

CDR3 DNA: TGCGCCAGCAGCCAAGCCACAGATACGCAGTATTTT
CDR3 protein: CASSQATDTQYF
V gene: TRBV4-1
J gene: TRBJ2-3
clone size: .
D gene: .

CDR3 DNA: TGTGCCAGCAGCCCCACAGGAGACACCACAGATACGCAGTATTTT
CDR3 protein: CASSPTGDTTDTQYF
V gene: TRBV11-2
J gene: TRBJ2-3
clone size: many
D gene: .

CDR3 DNA: TGCAGTGCTAGAAGACAGGGTGGTTCAGATACGCAGTATTTT
CDR3 protein: CSARRQGGSDTQYF
V gene: TRBV20-1
J gene: TRBJ2-3
clone size: .
D gene: TRBD1

CDR3 DNA: TGTGCCAGCTCACCACGACACAATGAAAAACTGTTTTTT
CDR3 protein: CASSPRHNEKLFF
V gene: TRBV18
J gene: TRBJ1-4
clone size: many
D gene: .

CDR3 DNA: TGCGCCAGCAGCCCAGATTCAGGGGCGGAGACCCAGTACTTC
CDR3 protein: CASSPDSGAETQYF
V gene: TRBV5-1
J gene: TRBJ2-5
clone size: few
D gene: .

CDR3 DNA: TGTGCCACCAGCAGAGAAAGGGGAAGGTACGAGCAGTACTTC
CDR3 protein: CATSRERGRYEQYF
V gene: TRBV15
J gene: TRBJ2-7
clone size: .
D gene: .

CDR3 DNA: TGTGCCACCAGTGATTTTTCCGCGGGGAGGACTGAAGCTTTCTTT
CDR3 protein: CATSDFSAGRTEAFF
V gene: TRBV24-1
J gene: TRBJ1-1
clone size: few
D gene: .

CDR3 DNA: TGTGCCAGCAGTGAAAACCTTGCGACGGAAGAGACCCAGTACTTC
CDR3 protein: CASSENLATEETQYF
V gene: TRBV2
J gene: TRBJ2-5
clone size: many
D gene: .

CDR3 DNA: TGTGCCAGCGGGACGGGGTCCCCCCCTCTGAGGACAGATACGCAGTATTTT
CDR3 protein: CASGTGSPPLRTDTQYF
V gene: TRBV2
J gene: TRBJ2-3
clone size: many
D gene: .

CDR3 DNA: TGCAGTGCTACCAGCAGACTAGCGGGAGTTGAGACCCAGTACTTC
CDR3 protein: CSATSRLAGVETQYF
V gene: TRBV20-1
J gene: TRBJ2-5
clone size: many
D gene: TRBD2

CDR3 DNA: TGCAGCGTTGAACTAGCGGGGGCCCCGGGTAGCACAGATACGCAGTATTTT
CDR3 protein: CSVELAGAPGSTDTQYF
V gene: TRBV29-1
J gene: TRBJ2-3
clone size: .
D gene: TRBD2

CDR3 DNA: TGCAGTGCGACACCGCGCAACGACGTCGGGGAGCTGTTTTTT
CDR3 protein: CSATPRNDVGELFF
V gene: TRBV20-1
J gene: TRBJ2-2
clone size: many
D gene: .

CDR3 DNA: TGTGCCAGCAGCACCGGGACTAGCGGAAAAGAGACCCAGTACTTC
CDR3 protein: CASSTGTSGKETQYF
V gene: TRBV6-1
J gene: TRBJ2-5
clone size: many
D gene: TRBD2

CDR3 DNA: TGCAGTGCTAGAGTACTATGTTGGAGGACAGTAGACACCGGGGAGCTGTTTTTT
CDR3 protein: CSARVLCWRTVDTGELFF
V gene: TRBV20-1
J gene: TRBJ2-2
clone size: many
D gene: .

CDR3 DNA: TGCAGTGCTAGGGATTTTAGCTCCTACGAGCAGTACTTC
CDR3 protein: CSARDFSSYEQYF
V gene: TRBV20-1
J gene: TRBJ2-7
clone size: many
D gene: .

CDR3 DNA: TGTGCCAGCAGCTTTGCCGCAGGGGTAAGCGGGGCCAACGTCCTGACTTTC
CDR3 protein: CASSFAAGVSGANVLTF
V gene: TRBV7-2
J gene: TRBJ2-6
clone size: .
D gene: .

CDR3 DNA: TGTGCCAGCAGTGTACCTGAGGGGGTAGCCTACAATGAGCAGTTCTTC
CDR3 protein: CASSVPEGVAYNEQFF
V gene: TRBV28
J gene: TRBJ2-1
clone size: medium-sized
D gene: .

CDR3 DNA: TGCAGCGTGCAACCGGGACAGGCCTTCTCCTCCTACAATGAGCAGTCCTTC
CDR3 protein: CSVQPGQAFSSYNEQSF
V gene: TRBV29-1
J gene: TRBJ2-1
clone size: .
D gene: TRBD1